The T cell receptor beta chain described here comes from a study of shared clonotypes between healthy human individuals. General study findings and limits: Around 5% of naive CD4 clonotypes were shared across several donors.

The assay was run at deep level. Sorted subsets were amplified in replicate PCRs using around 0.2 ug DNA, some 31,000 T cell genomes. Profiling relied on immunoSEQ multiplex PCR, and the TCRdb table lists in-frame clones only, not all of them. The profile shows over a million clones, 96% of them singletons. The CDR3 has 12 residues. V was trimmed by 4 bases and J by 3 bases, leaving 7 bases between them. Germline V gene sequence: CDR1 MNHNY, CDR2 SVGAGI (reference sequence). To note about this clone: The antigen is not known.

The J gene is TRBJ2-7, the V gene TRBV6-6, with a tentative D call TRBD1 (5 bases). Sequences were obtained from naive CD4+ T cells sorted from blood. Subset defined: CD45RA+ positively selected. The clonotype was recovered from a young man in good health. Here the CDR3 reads CASSLGDYEQYF. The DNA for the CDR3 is TGTGCCAGCAGTTTAGGGGACTACGAGCAGTACTTC.